These 26 T cell receptor beta chains were sequenced from one sample in a study of T-cell memory formation after mild COVID-19 (TCRdb year 2021). Receptor amplification or capture employed 5' RACE. The instrument was an Illumina NovaSeq 6000. TCRdb trimmed public reads at Q25 via fastp, called clones via MiXCR and kept in-frame beta chains. Duplicate CDR3 protein sequences are folded into a single record with the most common DNA and genes. Within this sample are a few hundred thousand distinct CDR3 sequences, with roughly 16% of them counted one time only. Around a fifth of the sample is in the top ten clones. The sample comprised PBMCs or a T cell subset sorted from them (not recorded which). Every receptor here comes from a man younger than 35 who had mild COVID-19 (a few samples of this study predate the infection). The sample titles of this study are shuffled in the database, so cell type and time point are left out; the donor was told from shared clones.

The chain carries TRBV9 and TRBJ1-5; 8 bases match TRBD1. The CDR3 has 17 residues. Trimming cost V 4 bases and J 1 base; bases outside gene matches: 10. CDR1 and CDR2 (germline): SGDLS, YYNGEE. CDR3 in DNA: TGTGCCAGCAGCCAGGGGGCTGGGGAATTCAGCAATCAGCCCCAGCATTTT. Protein product: CASSQGAGEFSNQPQHF.

V usage is TRBV7-6 and J usage is TRBJ2-7; 10 nucleotides match TRBD1. The germline gives CDR1 SGHVS, CDR2 FNYEAQ. This CDR3 comprises 14 residues. Trimming cost V 5 bases and J 4 bases; bases outside gene matches: 5. CDR3 in amino acids: CASSRRQGAYEQYF. CDR3 nucleotide sequence: TGTGCCAGCAGCAGACGACAGGGGGCTTACGAGCAGTACTTC.

This clonotype has only a few counts. The chain joins TRBV7-9 to TRBJ2-5; 8 bases agree with TRBD2. The junction had 5 bases not matched to a gene; V was cut back by 1 base and J by 4 bases. In germline, CDR1 is SEHNR, CDR2 FQNEAQ (reference sequence). This CDR3 is built from 15 residues. The CDR3 loop reads CASSLGTSGLETQYF. The CDR3 DNA sequence: TGTGCCAGCAGCTTAGGTACTAGCGGTTTAGAGACCCAGTACTTC.

The chain has TRBV7-2 and TRBJ2-5, with D hard to call. Per the germline V gene, CDR1 is SGHTA and CDR2 is FQGNSA. The CDR3 is 14 amino acids. Trimming removed 5 bases from V and 5 bases from J, with 15 bases in between. CDR3 nucleotide sequence: TGTGCCAGCAGCCCCAACTTCGTCGGGGAGACCCAGTACTTC. Amino acid sequence: CASSPNFVGETQYF.

The rearrangement links TRBV3-1 to TRBJ2-1; D gene unclear. The CDR3 loop spans 11 amino acids. Trimming pared 2 bases from V and 6 bases from J, leaving 2 bases between. Germline CDR1 and CDR2: LGHDT and YNNKEL (reference sequence). This chain's CDR3 is CASSQPNEQFF. As DNA, the CDR3 is TGTGCCAGCAGCCAACCCAATGAGCAGTTCTTC.

This clonotype was seen repeatedly, ten times or more. The genes are TRBV10-2 and TRBJ1-1; no reliable D call. The V end was cut by 4 bases, the J end by 0 bases, with 6 bases between. Germline V gene data show CDR1 as WSHSY and CDR2 as SAAADI. The CDR3 contains 13 residues. DNA for the CDR3: TGCGCCAGCAGTGGGGGAGTGAACACTGAAGCTTTCTTT. Translated: CASSGGVNTEAFF.

The V call is TRBV7-9, the J call TRBJ1-6; the D gene is possibly TRBD1 (5 bases). The CDR3 consists of 12 residues. The V gene's germline CDR1 is SEHNR and CDR2 FQNEAQ (reference sequence). V lost 5 bases, J lost 7 bases, and 6 bases lay in between. Written as DNA, the CDR3 is TGTGCCAGCAGCCGACAGAATTCACCCCTCCACTTT. This gives the protein CASSRQNSPLHF.

The genes are TRBV6-2 or TRBV6-3 and TRBJ1-5, with TRBD1 matching 9 bases. Per the germline V gene, CDR1 is MNHEY and CDR2 is SVGEGT. The CDR3 is 17 residues long. Germline trimming cut 6 bases from V and 0 bases from J; bases unmatched to any gene: 9. CDR3 coding DNA: TGTGCCAGCAGCCGTGACAGGGGGACCTATAGCAATCAGCCCCAGCATTTT. Translation: CASSRDRGTYSNQPQHF.

This clonotype appeared a few times. V is TRBV29-1 and J is TRBJ1-2, with D possibly TRBD1 on 6 matching bases. CDR3 length equals 13 residues. Germline CDR1 SQVTM, CDR2 ANQGSEA. V was cut by 2 bases and J by 9 bases, with 16 bases left in between. As DNA, the CDR3 is TGCAGCGTTGAACCCTTGGACAGCCGTAGCTACACCTTC. Translation gives CSVEPLDSRSYTF.

This clonotype has only a few counts. The genes are TRBV11-2 and TRBJ2-3; D is perhaps TRBD2 (5 bases). In germline, CDR1 is SGHAT, CDR2 FQNNGV. Trimming removed 1 base from V and 11 bases from J, with 10 bases in between. CDR3 size: 12 residues. In DNA form, the CDR3 reads TGTGCCAGCAGCTTAGCACGGGGAATGCAGTATTTT. Encoded protein: CASSLARGMQYF.

The chain uses TRBV9 and TRBJ2-1; the D gene is possibly TRBD2 (5 bases). Germline-derived CDR1 and CDR2 are SGDLS and YYNGEE. This CDR3 region has 16 residues. The V end was cut by 3 bases, the J end by 5 bases, with 18 bases between. CDR3 residues: CASSAPVTRADNEQFF. The CDR3 nucleotides read TGTGCCAGCAGCGCCCCCGTCACCCGAGCGGACAATGAGCAGTTCTTC.

The chain carries TRBV20-1 and TRBJ2-1; no clear D. V shed 6 bases and J shed 15 bases, with 12 bases lying between them. The CDR3 has 9 amino acids. In germline, CDR1 is DFQATT, CDR2 SNEGSKA (reference sequence). This CDR3 is CSADPEGFF. The CDR3 DNA reads TGCAGTGCCGACCCCGAAGGGTTCTTC.

The rearrangement links TRBV7-3 to TRBJ2-5, with D possibly being TRBD2 (6 bases). The germline V gene encodes CDR1 SGHTA and CDR2 FQGTGA. With 4 bases removed from V and 5 bases from J, the gap between germline ends came to 17 bases. The CDR3 extends over 15 amino acids. The CDR3 spells CASSSGLSQEETQYF. CDR3 DNA sequence: TGTGCCAGCAGCTCCGGACTATCGCAGGAGGAGACCCAGTACTTC.

The chain joins TRBV3-1 to TRBJ2-5, with 11 bases aligning to TRBD2. This CDR3 contains 16 residues. The germline CDR1 and CDR2 sequences are LGHDT and YNNKEL (reference sequence). J lost 1 base, V lost 3 bases, and 4 bases had no gene match. In DNA, the CDR3 is TGTGCCAGCAGCCAGGGGACTAGCGGAATCCAAGAGACCCAGTACTTC. Protein: CASSQGTSGIQETQYF.

V usage is TRBV6-1 and J usage is TRBJ2-7; the D is unclear. Trimming stripped 2 bases from V and 4 bases from J, with 6 bases between. The CDR3 loop spans 12 amino acids. The germline gives CDR1 MNHNS, CDR2 SASEGT. The CDR3 region is CASSEKWYEQYV. DNA for the CDR3: TGTGCCAGCAGTGAAAAGTGGTACGAGCAGTACGTC.

Here the CDR3 reads CASSFVGQGHTGELFF. CDR3 DNA: TGTGCCAGCAGCTTTGTGGGACAGGGGCACACCGGGGAGCTGTTTTTT. This sequence joins TRBV7-2 and TRBJ2-2; 10 nucleotides line up with TRBD1. This CDR3 is built from 16 residues. Germline loops: CDR1 SGHTA, CDR2 FQGNSA. V was clipped by 3 bases and J by 3 bases; unmatched bases: 4.

The chain uses TRBV15 and TRBJ1-1; D gene ambiguous. V was clipped by 0 bases and J by 8 bases, with 13 bases between them. The germline V gene encodes CDR1 LNHNV and CDR2 YYDKDF (reference sequence). The CDR3 runs 14 residues. The CDR3 region is CATSRDVAVGEAFF. In nucleotides, the CDR3 is TGTGCCACCAGCAGAGATGTAGCGGTGGGAGAAGCTTTCTTT.

The chain joins TRBV28 to TRBJ2-7, with D perhaps matching TRBD1 (6 bases). Trimming removed 3 bases from V and 0 bases from J, with 9 bases in between. The CDR3 covers 14 residues. Germline-derived CDR1 and CDR2 are MDHEN and SYDVKM. The CDR3 coding sequence is TGTGCCAGCAGTTTGGGGACACCCTCCTACGAGCAGTACGTC. This codes for CASSLGTPSYEQYV.

The J gene is TRBJ2-5, the V gene TRBV24-1, with TRBD2 as a possible D gene (5 bases). CDR1 is KGHDR, CDR2 SFDVKD, per germline. V was trimmed by 6 bases and J by 5 bases, leaving 12 bases between them. The length of the CDR3 is 13 residues. The CDR3 bases are TGTGCCACCAGTACACCGGGAATGGAGACCCAGTACTTC. This codes for CATSTPGMETQYF.

V is TRBV2 and J is TRBJ2-5, with 8 bases matching TRBD1. The CDR3 sequence is 15 residues long. V was clipped by 4 bases and J by 5 bases; unmatched bases: 9. CDR1 is SNHLY, CDR2 FYNNEI, per germline. For the CDR3, the DNA is TGTGCCAGCAGTGCGAGGTTCAGGGGGCGGGAGACCCAGTACTTC. Amino acid sequence: CASSARFRGRETQYF.

The chain recombines TRBV10-2 with TRBJ2-5; no clear D gene. The germline gives CDR1 WSHSY, CDR2 SAAADI. The CDR3 has 14 amino acids. V was trimmed by 4 bases and J by 4 bases, leaving 13 bases between them. As DNA, the CDR3 is TGCGCCAGCAGTGGTTACGCCGCCAGAGAGACCCAGTACTTC. It yields the protein CASSGYAARETQYF.

J is TRBJ1-5 and V is TRBV4-3, with 10 bases that match TRBD1. This CDR3 has 18 amino acids. V shed 1 base, J shed 0 bases, and the junction held 6 bases outside the gene matches. The germline gives CDR1 LGHNA, CDR2 YSLEER. The CDR3 nucleotides are TGCGCCAGCAGCCAAGGGACAGGGGGTCCTTATAGCAATCAGCCCCAGCATTTT. Its translation: CASSQGTGGPYSNQPQHF.

This clonotype occurred many times. This chain links TRBV4-2 with TRBJ2-2; 8 nucleotides line up with TRBD1. This CDR3 has 15 residues. After removal of 3 bases from V and 6 bases from J, the junction contained 6 bases not matched to a gene. CDR1 LGHNA and CDR2 YNFKEQ come from the germline V gene. CDR3 DNA: TGTGCCAGCAGCCAGGAGACAGGGGAGCCCGGGGAGCTGTTTTTT. It is translated as CASSQETGEPGELFF.

The CDR3 reads CASSPRGTGDNEKLFF. The CDR3 nucleotides read TGTGCCAGCAGCCCGCGGGGGACAGGAGATAATGAAAAACTGTTTTTT. The rearrangement joins TRBV12-3 or TRBV12-4 to TRBJ1-4; 8 nucleotides line up with TRBD1. Trimming removed 6 bases from V and 4 bases from J; junction bases left unmatched: 10. The CDR3 has 16 amino acids.

The genes are TRBV4-3 and TRBJ1-1; 8 nucleotides match TRBD1. CDR1 is LGHNA and CDR2 is YSLEER in the germline V gene. Trimming removed 0 bases from V and 3 bases from J; junction bases left unmatched: 9. The CDR3 loop spans 17 amino acids. The CDR3 sequence: CASSQEDREDGDTEAFF. The DNA of the CDR3 is TGCGCCAGCAGCCAAGAGGACAGGGAAGATGGGGACACTGAAGCTTTCTTT.

The sample holds a few counts of this clonotype. CDR3 sequence: CASSQRTGGDVHEQYV. As DNA, the CDR3 is TGCGCCAGCAGCCAGCGGACAGGGGGCGATGTCCACGAGCAGTACGTC. J is TRBJ2-7 and V is TRBV4-1, with 11 bases lining up with TRBD1. The length of the CDR3 is 16 residues. V gave up 3 bases and J gave up 5 bases; unmatched junction bases: 9. Germline CDR1 and CDR2: MGHRA and YSYEKL.